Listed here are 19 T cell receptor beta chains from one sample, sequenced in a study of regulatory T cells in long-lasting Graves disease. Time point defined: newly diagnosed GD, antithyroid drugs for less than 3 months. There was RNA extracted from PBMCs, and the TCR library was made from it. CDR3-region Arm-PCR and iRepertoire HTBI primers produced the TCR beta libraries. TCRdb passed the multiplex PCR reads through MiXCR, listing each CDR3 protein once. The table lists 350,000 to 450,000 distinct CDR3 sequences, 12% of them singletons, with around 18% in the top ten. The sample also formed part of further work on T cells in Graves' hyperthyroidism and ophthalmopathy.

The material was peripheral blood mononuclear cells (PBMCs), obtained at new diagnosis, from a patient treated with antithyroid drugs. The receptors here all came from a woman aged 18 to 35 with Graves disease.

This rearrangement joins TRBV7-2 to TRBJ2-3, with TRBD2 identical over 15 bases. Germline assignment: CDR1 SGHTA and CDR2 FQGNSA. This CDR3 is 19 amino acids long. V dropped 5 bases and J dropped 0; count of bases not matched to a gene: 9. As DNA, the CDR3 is TGTGCCAGCAGCACGGGACTAGCGGGGGGCTTATCAAGCACAGATACGCAGTATTTT. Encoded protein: CASSTGLAGGLSSTDTQYF.

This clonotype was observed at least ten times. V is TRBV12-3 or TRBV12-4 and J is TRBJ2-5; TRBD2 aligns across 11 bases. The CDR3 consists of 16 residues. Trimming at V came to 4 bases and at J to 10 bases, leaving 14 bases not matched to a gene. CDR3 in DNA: TGTGCCAGCAGTTGGAAACTAGCGGGGGCCCCTGGGGGCCAGTACTTC. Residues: CASSWKLAGAPGGQYF.

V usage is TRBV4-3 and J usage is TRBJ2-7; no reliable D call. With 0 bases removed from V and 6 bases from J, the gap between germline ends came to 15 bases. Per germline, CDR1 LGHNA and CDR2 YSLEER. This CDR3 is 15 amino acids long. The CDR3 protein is CASSQDSFATAEQYF. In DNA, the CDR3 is TGCGCCAGCAGCCAAGATAGCTTCGCAACGGCCGAGCAGTACTTC.

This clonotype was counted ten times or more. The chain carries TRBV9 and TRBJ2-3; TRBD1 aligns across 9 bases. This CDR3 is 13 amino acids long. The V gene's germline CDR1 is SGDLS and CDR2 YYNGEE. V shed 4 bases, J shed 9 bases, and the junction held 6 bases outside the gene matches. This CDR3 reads CASSPTGGDTQYF. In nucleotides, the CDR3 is TGTGCCAGCAGCCCAACAGGGGGCGACACGCAGTATTTT.

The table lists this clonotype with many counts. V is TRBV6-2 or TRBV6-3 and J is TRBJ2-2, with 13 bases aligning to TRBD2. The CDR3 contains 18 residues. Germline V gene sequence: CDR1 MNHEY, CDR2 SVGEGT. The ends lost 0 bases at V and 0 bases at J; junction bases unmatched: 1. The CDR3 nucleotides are TGTGCCAGCAGTTACTCGACTAGCGGGGGGTCGAACACCGGGGAGCTGTTTTTT. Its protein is CASSYSTSGGSNTGELFF.

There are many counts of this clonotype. As DNA, the CDR3 is TGCAGTGCTAGAGCGGTTAGTGGTTCCTACAATGAGCAGTTCTTC. It encodes CSARAVSGSYNEQFF. The rearrangement uses TRBV20-1 and TRBJ2-1; no reliable D call. This CDR3 has 15 amino acids. Trimming pared 1 base from V and 1 base from J, leaving 11 bases between. CDR1 and CDR2 from the germline V gene are DFQATT and SNEGSKA (reference sequence).

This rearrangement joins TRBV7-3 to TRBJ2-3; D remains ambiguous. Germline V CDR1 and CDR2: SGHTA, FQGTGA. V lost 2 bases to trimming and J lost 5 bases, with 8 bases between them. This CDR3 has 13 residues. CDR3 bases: TGTGCCAGCAGCTTAGTAACCCAAGATACGCAGTATTTT. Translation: CASSLVTQDTQYF.

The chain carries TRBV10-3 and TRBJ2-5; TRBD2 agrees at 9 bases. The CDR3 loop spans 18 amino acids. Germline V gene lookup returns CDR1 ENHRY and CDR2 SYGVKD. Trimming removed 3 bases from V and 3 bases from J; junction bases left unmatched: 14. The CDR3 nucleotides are TGTGCCATCAGTGAATGGGGGCCTAGCGGGAAGGTCGAAGAGACCCAGTACTTC. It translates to CAISEWGPSGKVEETQYF.

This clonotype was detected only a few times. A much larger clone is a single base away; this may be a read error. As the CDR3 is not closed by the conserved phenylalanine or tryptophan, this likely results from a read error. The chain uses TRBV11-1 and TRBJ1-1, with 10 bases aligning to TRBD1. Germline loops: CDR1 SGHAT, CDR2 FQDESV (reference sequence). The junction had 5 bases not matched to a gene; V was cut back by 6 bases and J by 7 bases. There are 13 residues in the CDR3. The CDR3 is CASSRGTGDEAFL. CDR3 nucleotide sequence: TGTGCCAGCAGTCGTGGGACAGGGGATGAAGCTTTCCTT.

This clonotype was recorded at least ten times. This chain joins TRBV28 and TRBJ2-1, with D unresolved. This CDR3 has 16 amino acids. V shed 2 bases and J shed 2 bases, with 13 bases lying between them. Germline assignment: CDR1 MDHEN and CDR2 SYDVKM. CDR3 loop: CASSLPGQPTYNEQFF. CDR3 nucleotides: TGTGCCAGCAGTTTACCAGGTCAACCGACCTACAATGAGCAGTTCTTC.

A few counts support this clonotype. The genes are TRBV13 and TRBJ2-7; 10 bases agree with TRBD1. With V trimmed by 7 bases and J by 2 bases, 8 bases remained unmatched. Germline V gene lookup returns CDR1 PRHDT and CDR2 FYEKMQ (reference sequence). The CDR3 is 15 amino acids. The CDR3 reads CASTHPGQGPYEQYF. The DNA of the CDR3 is TGTGCCAGCACCCACCCGGGACAGGGGCCCTACGAGCAGTACTTC.

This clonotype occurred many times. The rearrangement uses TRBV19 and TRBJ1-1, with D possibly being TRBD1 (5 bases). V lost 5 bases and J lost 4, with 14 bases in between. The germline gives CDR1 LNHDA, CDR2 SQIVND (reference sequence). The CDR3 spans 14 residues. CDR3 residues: CASSQAGGATEAFF. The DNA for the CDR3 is TGTGCCAGTAGTCAAGCTGGGGGAGCCACTGAAGCTTTCTTT. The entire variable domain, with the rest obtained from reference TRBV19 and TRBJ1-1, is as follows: DGGITQSPKYLFRKEGQNVTLSCEQNLNHDAMYWYRQDPGQGLRLIYYSQIVNDFQKGDIAEGYSVSREKKESFPLTVTSAQKNPTAFYLCASSQAGGATEAFFGQGTRLTVV.

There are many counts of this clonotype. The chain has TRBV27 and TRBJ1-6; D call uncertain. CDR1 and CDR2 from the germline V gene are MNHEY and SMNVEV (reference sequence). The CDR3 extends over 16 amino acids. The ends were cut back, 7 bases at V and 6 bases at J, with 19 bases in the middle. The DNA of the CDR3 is TGTGCCAGCACCCTGAGTAGTGGACCCGGTAATTCACCCCTCCACTTT. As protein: CASTLSSGPGNSPLHF.

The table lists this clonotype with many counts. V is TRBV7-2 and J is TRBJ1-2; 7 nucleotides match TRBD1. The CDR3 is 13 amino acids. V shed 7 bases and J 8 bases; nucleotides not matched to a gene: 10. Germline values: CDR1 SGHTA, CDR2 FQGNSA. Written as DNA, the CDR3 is TGTGCCAGCACTAGACAGGGAACCTCGGGCTACACCTTC. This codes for CASTRQGTSGYTF.

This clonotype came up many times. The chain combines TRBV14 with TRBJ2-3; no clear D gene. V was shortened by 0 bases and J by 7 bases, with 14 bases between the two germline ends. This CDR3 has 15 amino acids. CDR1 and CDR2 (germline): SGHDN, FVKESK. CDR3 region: CASSQERNPLYTQYF. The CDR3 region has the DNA TGTGCCAGCAGCCAAGAGAGGAACCCACTTTATACGCAGTATTTT.

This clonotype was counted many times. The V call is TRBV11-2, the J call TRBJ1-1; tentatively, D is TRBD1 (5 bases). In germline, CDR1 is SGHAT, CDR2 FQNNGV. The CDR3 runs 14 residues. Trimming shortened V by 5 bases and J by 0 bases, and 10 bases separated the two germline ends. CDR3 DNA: TGTGCCAGCAGCCTGGGACCCATGAACACTGAAGCTTTCTTT. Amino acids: CASSLGPMNTEAFF.

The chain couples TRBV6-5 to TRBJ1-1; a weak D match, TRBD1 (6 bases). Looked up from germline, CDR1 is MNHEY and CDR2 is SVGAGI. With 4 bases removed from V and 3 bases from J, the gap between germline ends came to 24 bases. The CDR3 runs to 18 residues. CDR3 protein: CASSFRAPGQPRDTEAFF. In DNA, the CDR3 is TGTGCCAGCAGTTTTCGGGCCCCAGGACAGCCTCGTGACACTGAAGCTTTCTTT.

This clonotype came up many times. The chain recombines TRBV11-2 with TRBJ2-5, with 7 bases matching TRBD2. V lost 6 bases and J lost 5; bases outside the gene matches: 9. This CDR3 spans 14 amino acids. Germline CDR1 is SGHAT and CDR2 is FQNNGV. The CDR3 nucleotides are TGTGCCAGCAGTTCGGAGTGGGGGGGGGAGACCCAGTACTTC. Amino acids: CASSSEWGGETQYF.

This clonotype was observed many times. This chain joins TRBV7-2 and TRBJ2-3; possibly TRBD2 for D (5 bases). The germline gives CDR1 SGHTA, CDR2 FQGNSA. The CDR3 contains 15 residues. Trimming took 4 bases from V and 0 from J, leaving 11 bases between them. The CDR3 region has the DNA TGTGCCAGCAGCTCCGGGGTGGTGAGCACAGATACGCAGTATTTT. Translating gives CASSSGVVSTDTQYF. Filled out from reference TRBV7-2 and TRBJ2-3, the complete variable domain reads GAGVSQSPSNKVTEKGKDVELRCDPISGHTALYWYRQSLGQGLEFLIYFQGNSAPDKSGLPSDRFSAERTGGSVSTLTIQRTQQEDSAVYLCASSSGVVSTDTQYFGPGTRLTVL.